Each of the 27 T cell receptor beta chains below was sequenced from the same sample in a study of blood T cell repertoires in COVID-19 (dated by TCRdb to 2020 to 2021). Library prep was done by the immunoSEQ multiplex PCR assay. Entries here come from immuneACCESS through TCRdb and include only in-frame sequences with V and J called. Some clones fail to appear in such tables; in the studies checked, an unresolved V gene covers under half of the shortfall, and the cause of the remainder is unknown. The sample table contains some 310,000 clones; only one count was recorded for roughly 86% of them. The leading ten clones occupy over 8.5% of the sample. The sequenced material came from PBMCs or T cells enriched from blood (not recorded which). These receptors originate from a woman aged 25 to 39 who had recovered from COVID-19.

The V and J genes are TRBV28 and TRBJ1-3; D ambiguous. Between the trimmed V and J ends, which lost 7 bases and 2 bases, there was a span of 15 bases. CDR1 MDHEN and CDR2 SYDVKM come from the germline V gene. There are 15 residues in the CDR3. For the CDR3, the DNA is TGTGCCAGCACTATAATTACGGGTACTGGAAACACCATATATTTT. Translation gives CASTIITGTGNTIYF.

There are a few counts of this clone. The V call is TRBV4-1, the J call TRBJ2-1; 10 nucleotides agree with TRBD2. V lost 6 bases, J lost 4 bases, and 6 bases stayed unmatched. Germline CDR1 and CDR2: MGHRA and YSYEKL. The CDR3 runs to 15 residues. The CDR3 here is CASRPTSGPYNEQFF. The DNA for the CDR3 is TGCGCCAGCAGACCGACTAGCGGGCCTTACAATGAGCAGTTCTTC.

This clone was picked up one time. CDR3 sequence: CASSSGTGGGYGYTF. DNA for the CDR3: TGTGCCAGCAGTTCCGGGACAGGGGGGGGCTATGGCTACACCTTC. This chain connects TRBV28 to TRBJ1-2; the match to TRBD1 covers 11 bases. The germline V gene encodes CDR1 MDHEN and CDR2 SYDVKM. The CDR3 extends over 15 amino acids. J was trimmed by 4 bases and V by 4 bases; bases with no gene match: 5.

DNA of the CDR3: TGCGCCAGCAGCTTGGTCGACAATGAGCAGTTCTTC. Translation gives CASSLVDNEQFF. The chain carries TRBV5-1 and TRBJ2-1; D remains unclear. Germline V gene lookup returns CDR1 SGHRS and CDR2 YFSETQ. V was pared by 0 bases and J by 5 bases, with 3 bases between. The CDR3 sequence is 12 residues long. The variable domain in full, completed from reference TRBV5-1 and TRBJ2-1, reads KAGVTQTPRYLIKTRGQQVTLSCSPISGHRSVSWYQQTPGQGLQFLFEYFSETQRNKGNFPGRFSGRQFSNSRSEMNVSTLELGDSALYLCASSLVDNEQFFGPGTRLTVL.

The genes are TRBV6-5 and TRBJ1-5; possibly TRBD1 for D (5 bases). The CDR3 length is 14 residues. The germline V and J ends were trimmed by 5 bases and 7 bases, with 15 bases remaining between them. Germline V lookup: CDR1 MNHEY, CDR2 SVGAGI. CDR3 DNA: TGTGCCAGCAGTCCAGACAGATTAGTGCAGCCCCAGCATTTT. Translated, it gives CASSPDRLVQPQHF.

The J gene is TRBJ2-1, the V gene TRBV19; TRBD2 matches at 9 bases. This CDR3 spans 15 amino acids. J was trimmed by 8 bases and V by 4 bases; bases with no gene match: 9. Per the germline V gene, CDR1 is LNHDA and CDR2 is SQIVND (reference sequence). The CDR3 spells CASSTLAGTPHEQFF. The CDR3 DNA follows: TGTGCCAGTAGTACTCTAGCGGGGACCCCTCATGAGCAGTTCTTC. The variable domain in full, completed from reference TRBV19 and TRBJ2-1, reads DGGITQSPKYLFRKEGQNVTLSCEQNLNHDAMYWYRQDPGQGLRLIYYSQIVNDFQKGDIAEGYSVSREKKESFPLTVTSAQKNPTAFYLCASSTLAGTPHEQFFGPGTRLTVL.

This rearrangement joins TRBV6-5 to TRBJ2-2, with D perhaps TRBD1 (5 bases). Trimming stripped 6 bases from V and 8 bases from J, with 7 bases between. In germline, CDR1 is MNHEY, CDR2 SVGAGI. The CDR3 covers 11 residues. The CDR3 loop is CASSRTGELFF. DNA for the CDR3: TGTGCCAGCAGCCGGACAGGGGAGCTGTTTTTT.

The chain joins TRBV24-1 to TRBJ2-1, with TRBD2 identical over 16 bases. The CDR3 has 14 residues. Unmatched junction bases numbered 1, after V lost 9 bases and J lost 6 bases. The germline V gene encodes CDR1 KGHDR and CDR2 SFDVKD. In nucleotides, the CDR3 is TGTGCCACCGGGACTAGCGGGAGGGCCAATGAGCAGTTCTTC. This gives the protein CATGTSGRANEQFF.

The chain couples TRBV7-2 to TRBJ1-2; D may be TRBD1 (5 bases). CDR1 and CDR2 (germline): SGHTA, FQGNSA. The CDR3 totals 15 residues. V dropped 5 bases and J dropped 4 bases, with 17 bases sitting between them. The CDR3: CASSPQQGGRYGYTF. The CDR3 DNA follows: TGTGCCAGCAGCCCCCAGCAGGGAGGACGCTATGGCTACACCTTC.

The genes are TRBV6-1 and TRBJ2-5; D remains ambiguous. The CDR3 consists of 13 residues. CDR1 is MNHNS, CDR2 SASEGT, per germline. The V end was cut by 3 bases, the J end by 2 bases, with 7 bases between. The CDR3 sequence is CASSEVRQETQYF. The CDR3 DNA reads as TGTGCCAGCAGTGAGGTACGGCAAGAGACCCAGTACTTC.

V usage is TRBV21-1 and J usage is TRBJ2-3; the D segment call TRBD1 is taken from the table without a DNA check. TRBV21-1 corresponds to a pseudogene. The length of the CDR3 is 16 residues. CDR3 DNA sequence: TGTGCCAGCAGCCCTGACGGGACACAAGACACAGATACGCAGTATTTT. Translated: CASSPDGTQDTDTQYF.

J is TRBJ2-7 and V is TRBV27, with 7 nucleotides matching TRBD1. J lost 5 bases, V lost 6 bases, and 10 bases had no gene match. Germline assignment: CDR1 MNHEY and CDR2 SMNVEV (reference sequence). This CDR3 comprises 14 residues. The CDR3 region has the DNA TGTGCCAGCAGCCCCCAGGGGGATCGGAACGAGCAGTACTTC. Protein: CASSPQGDRNEQYF.

The chain has TRBV4-1 and TRBJ2-1; tentatively, D is TRBD2 (5 bases). The CDR3 covers 15 residues. The ends were cut back, 0 bases at V and 6 bases at J, with 12 bases in the middle. The germline CDR1 and CDR2 sequences are MGHRA and YSYEKL. The CDR3 is CASSQDFQGSNEQFF. The CDR3 DNA sequence: TGCGCCAGCAGCCAAGATTTTCAAGGGAGCAATGAGCAGTTCTTC.

J is TRBJ2-3 and V is TRBV11-1; 7 nucleotides match TRBD2. Germline V gives CDR1 SGHAT, CDR2 FQDESV (reference sequence). The trim removed 5 bases at V and 1 base at J, leaving 9 bases unmatched. The CDR3 is made up of 16 amino acids. CDR3 sequence (DNA): TGTGCCAGCAGCCGACAGCCGGGAGGTGGCACAGATACGCAGTATTTT. This codes for CASSRQPGGGTDTQYF.

V is TRBV9 and J is TRBJ2-7; 7 nucleotides line up with TRBD2. CDR1 and CDR2 (germline): SGDLS, YYNGEE. J was trimmed by 0 bases and V by 0 bases; bases with no gene match: 6. CDR3 length equals 16 residues. The DNA of the CDR3 is TGTGCCAGCAGCGTAGGTAAAAGCGGGGACTCCTACGAGCAGTACTTC. It codes for CASSVGKSGDSYEQYF.

The chain couples TRBV4-2 to TRBJ1-2; TRBD1 matches 9 bases. Germline CDR1 LGHNA, CDR2 YNFKEQ. V dropped 0 bases and J dropped 1; count of bases not matched to a gene: 9. The CDR3 length is 18 residues. The CDR3 nucleotides read TGTGCCAGCAGCCAAGACGGGGGACAGGGTGTAGTTAACTATGGCTACACCTTC. Translation gives CASSQDGGQGVVNYGYTF.

Details on this clone: An end of the junction does not agree with germline; a read error may underlie this. The gene calls are TRBV5-8 and TRBJ1-4, with 12 bases identical to TRBD1. The CDR3 covers 17 residues. The V gene's germline CDR1 is SGHTS and CDR2 YDEGEE. CDR3 loop: CASINDNLRDRGLRLIF. The CDR3 region has the DNA TGTGCCAGCATAAACGATAACCTCCGGGACAGGGGGCTGCGTTTGATTTTT.

This clone came up once. The V and J genes are TRBV10-3 and TRBJ1-4; D possibly corresponds to TRBD1 (5 bases). Between the trimmed V and J ends, which lost 3 bases and 5 bases, there was a span of 13 bases. Germline CDR1 and CDR2: ENHRY and SYGVKD. The CDR3 contains 15 residues. The CDR3 nucleotides are TGTGCCATCAGTGACGCAGTCGGGGGAAATGAAAAACTGTTTTTT. It translates to CAISDAVGGNEKLFF.

The rearrangement joins TRBV7-9 to TRBJ1-3; D remains unclear. The CDR3 is 15 amino acids. V lost 4 bases and J 4 bases, leaving 14 bases between the germline ends. Germline assignment: CDR1 SEHNR and CDR2 FQNEAQ (reference sequence). CDR3 DNA: TGTGCCAGCAGCTCTCAGTCCGGGGTCGGAAACACCATATATTTT. Residues: CASSSQSGVGNTIYF.

This chain uses TRBV9 with TRBJ2-7; 7 nucleotides agree with TRBD1. The germline gives CDR1 SGDLS, CDR2 YYNGEE. J was trimmed by 5 bases and V by 4 bases; bases with no gene match: 3. The CDR3 contains 12 residues. The CDR3 protein is CASSQGGNEQYF. The DNA for the CDR3 is TGTGCCAGCAGCCAAGGGGGCAACGAGCAGTACTTC.

The chain has TRBV21-1 and TRBJ2-5; the table calls TRBD2, which could not be checked here. TRBV21-1 is given as a pseudogene. This CDR3 has 12 amino acids. CDR3 DNA sequence: TGTGCCGCTGCAGGCGGGTTTGTGTCCCAGTACTTC. Protein sequence: CAAAGGFVSQYF.

This sequence joins TRBV10-2 and TRBJ2-1; 11 nucleotides align to TRBD2. V shed 2 bases, J shed 8 bases, and the junction held 8 bases outside the gene matches. The CDR3 is 16 residues long. CDR1 and CDR2 from the germline V gene are WSHSY and SAAADI. The CDR3 here is CASSEGYSGRAYEQFF. The CDR3, as DNA: TGCGCCAGCAGTGAGGGATATAGCGGGAGGGCCTATGAGCAGTTCTTC.

The chain has TRBV10-2 and TRBJ1-5, with 9 bases that match TRBD1. J lost 5 bases, V lost 7 bases, and 6 bases had no gene match. CDR1 and CDR2 from the germline V gene are WSHSY and SAAADI. The CDR3 covers 14 residues. The CDR3 sequence: CASTGQGYDQPQHF. The CDR3 nucleotides are TGCGCCAGCACAGGACAGGGGTACGATCAGCCCCAGCATTTT.

This chain links TRBV3-1 (or the pseudogene TRBV3-2) with TRBJ2-2, with 9 bases identical to TRBD2. V shed 1 base and J 6 bases; nucleotides not matched to a gene: 3. The CDR3 covers 15 residues. Germline assignment: CDR1 LGHDT and CDR2 YNNKEL (reference sequence). CDR3 DNA sequence: TGTGCCAGCAGCCAAGTTTTAGCGGGAGCCGGGGAGCTGTTTTTT. This translates into CASSQVLAGAGELFF.

CDR3 nucleotide sequence: TGTGCCAGTAGTAGCGGACTAGCGAAAAGCACAGATACGCAGTATTTT. It is translated as CASSSGLAKSTDTQYF. This chain joins TRBV19 and TRBJ2-3; 9 nucleotides match TRBD2. CDR1 LNHDA and CDR2 SQIVND come from the germline V gene (reference sequence). The CDR3 is 16 amino acids. The V segment lost 4 bases and the J segment 0 bases; nucleotides outside the gene matches: 5.

The chain has TRBV5-5 and TRBJ1-3; 7 positions match TRBD1. In germline, CDR1 is SGHKS, CDR2 YYEKEE (reference sequence). The CDR3 covers 14 residues. After removal of 0 bases from V and 5 bases from J, the junction contained 2 bases not matched to a gene. The CDR3 DNA reads TGTGCCAGCAGCTTGGGACAGGGAAGAAACACCATATATTTT. Its protein product is CASSLGQGRNTIYF.

V usage is TRBV6-5 and J usage is TRBJ1-2; D is ambiguous. Germline values: CDR1 MNHEY, CDR2 SVGAGI. CDR3 length: 14 amino acids. Between the trimmed V and J ends, which lost 6 bases and 3 bases, there was a span of 14 bases. This chain's CDR3 is CASSPRAGDYGYTF. CDR3 bases: TGTGCCAGCAGCCCGCGGGCGGGCGACTATGGCTACACCTTC.